This T cell receptor (beta chain) came from a study of cytomegalovirus exposure and HLA in healthy donors (dated by TCRdb to the late 2010s). Turning to the overall study: An earlier analysis of roughly 500 of the donors reported 250 to 350 Gb of sequence data and some 120 million unique TCR beta sequences from 150 million to 200 million T cells. Approximately 300 gigabases of sequencing data and 91 million or so unique TCR sequences made up an early release that covered nearly 650 HLA-typed donors. Of the approximately 400 genotyped donors, approximately 83% fell in the genetic ancestry cluster associated with self-reported Caucasian donors. The study was designed to test whether signatures of past pathogen exposure could be identified by cataloging public T cell receptors. Using immunosequencing, the study profiled T cell repertoires from roughly 650 subjects and related those repertoires to cytomegalovirus serostatus. Besides the first cohort of roughly 640 subjects, a separate validation cohort made up of about 120 different subjects was used. High-throughput TCR immunosequencing, statistical association of individual TCRs with disease status, and machine learning were combined to predict cytomegalovirus infection status. In a later analysis, previously published TCR beta repertoires from hundreds of donors were re-analyzed and high-resolution HLA genotyping was added so that TCR occurrence patterns could be studied. Rather than using new phenotypic data, the later analysis identified candidate immune exposures from TCR beta sequences and from how often those sequences occurred across donors. In an earlier analysis of several hundred of the donors, high-throughput TCR beta sequencing was used to judge whether each TCR beta V gene segment behaved as functional or pseudogenic. Donor age, sex, ethnicity and CMV serostatus were collected together with the repertoire data. A later genetic analysis used genome-wide SNP genotypes for 398 of the 666 donors, treating that subset as a discovery cohort. All discovery cohort repertoires had been generated using a single sequencing platform. Both class I and class II loci were covered by HLA typing, at four-digit resolution. Typing coverage varied by locus: roughly 629-640 donors for A, B, C, DRB1 and DQB1; more than 500 for DQA1; approximately 570 for DPA1; 450 to 480 for DPB1. Roughly 5 DR-DQ haplotypes were treated as single units for association and clustering because of strong linkage in the cohort. On average, roughly 250,000 unique TCR beta nucleotide sequences were sequenced per donor among 398 genotyped donors of the cohort, with about 19% of those sequences being non-productive. Paper-wide results and their limitations: In a later analysis, most CMV-associated TCR beta chains were found to appear HLA-restricted, with HLA associations seemingly driven largely by CMV exposure. Linkage disequilibrium might explain the correlated functional status among segregating V segments, but an unknown experimental factor could not be excluded. Because some donors lacked HLA typing at each locus, the association tests relied only on the typed subset. Broadly in line with IMGT annotations, most TCR beta V segments showed up in productive rearrangements about 87% or about 30% of the time in an earlier analysis of 587 of the donors. Because counts were too low, seventeen rarely observed V segments, including chromosome 9 orphons, were excluded from the earlier analysis of 587 of the donors. Most TCR sequences were seen in very few donors, while some public TCRs were found in many individuals. Compared with the approximately 710-donor mean, donors in an Asian-associated ancestry cluster had fewer N-insertions in productive TCRs, according to a later genetic analysis. The classifier was reported to diagnose cytomegalovirus status with high specificity and sensitivity in both the original cohort and the validation cohort. For the cohort, immune exposure information was limited to CMV serostatus. In a later analysis, the rate of TCR association differed among HLA loci, with DRB1 alleles having the most associated TCRs and HLA-C alleles having the fewest. A cluster of highly shared sequence variants was judged likely to be a technical artifact of the sequencing pipeline. Roughly uniform sequencing depth across donors was assumed in presence/absence analyses, although this assumption may not hold. When HLA alleles, especially DR and DQ, strongly co-occurred, TCR associations were difficult to assign to individual alleles. In a later genetic analysis, a missense DCLRE1C variant was associated with V-gene and J-gene trimming of TCR beta chains, and the association was replicated in an independent cohort. A further reported finding was that TCR beta sequences accurately predicted the HLA-A and HLA-B alleles for most subjects in the first cohort. It was suggested by the authors that the approach could potentially be generalized to other disease states and immunological phenotypes. This cohort had only TCR beta chains sequenced, and the lack of alpha or paired-chain data limited which features could be detected. Some IMGT-functional V segments, including TRBV6-2 and TRBV6-3, could not be distinguished by the 87-base-pair reads and were therefore excluded. In vitro tests confirmed that three of the cytomegalovirus-associated TCR beta chains recognize cytomegalovirus antigens. In a later analysis, HLA-associated TCR beta chains were found to be more clonally expanded and to have lower generation probabilities than equally common non-associated chains. A later analysis reported that several top co-occurrence clusters appeared linked to parvovirus B19, influenza, CMV and Epstein-Barr virus. The study listed 150 to 200 TCR beta chains as associated with cytomegalovirus. Specific HLA alleles were associated with 15,000 to 20,000 TCR beta sequences at a false discovery rate of 0.05 in a later analysis.

As regards this clone: The clone's antigen remains unknown. No qualities accompany the bases; no much larger clone lies one base away.

In total, approximately 610 healthy bone marrow donors made up the cohort. Cohort members were all nominally healthy when sampled, although unrecorded immune exposures were likely present. The donor was CMV seronegative and belonged to the group of 350 or so seronegative cohort members. A peripheral blood sample was provided by each donor, and peripheral blood mononuclear cells were used for TCR beta sequencing. Genomic DNA extraction from the blood cell samples was performed with the Qiagen DNeasy Blood Extraction Kit. Preparation of the library involved the immunoSEQ multiplex PCR assay. For the multiplex PCR, a mixture combining 60 forward primers for TCR Vbeta segments and 13 reverse primers for TCR Jbeta segments was used. The CDR3 region of rearranged TCR beta genes was amplified from genomic DNA with a multiplex PCR assay. The Illumina HiSeq System was used to sequence the amplified TCR beta libraries as 87-base-pair reads. The published analysis was carried out like this. A later analysis counted about 80 million unique TCR beta chains across the approximately 700 repertoires, and some 12 million of these chains were shared by at least two donors. A nearest-neighbor algorithm error-corrected the raw reads and collapsed the reads into unique sequences, merging closely related sequences to remove PCR and sequencing errors. V, D and J gene segments were assigned by aligning CDR3 sequences to IMGT reference sequences. For a sequence to be retained, a match of at least six nucleotides to both a V gene segment and a J gene segment was required. Rearrangements were called productive when the CDR3 lacked stop codons and stayed in frame with V and J; all others were non-productive. Following IMGT convention, CDR3 was defined as the stretch from the second conserved V-encoded cysteine to the conserved J-encoded phenylalanine. The earlier analysis of 550 to 650 of the donors excluded any sequence lacking an unambiguous match to a single V gene segment. An earlier analysis of a few hundred of the donors classified V segments as functional when productive rearrangements were above 56.7% and as segregating when the standard deviation between donors was above 5%. A statistical classification framework was developed to diagnose cytomegalovirus status using the catalog of TCR beta chain sequences. In a later analysis, V and J genes were assigned by comparing TCR nucleotide sequences against IMGT/GENE-DB human TR gene sequences. Using the TCRdist pipeline, a later analysis assigned CDR3 sequences along with most-parsimonious VDJ recombination scenarios. A later analysis defined each TCR beta chain by its CDR3 amino acid sequence plus V-gene family, and excluded reads lacking a unique V-gene family. In a later analysis, approximately 590 highly shared, low-generation-probability nucleotide sequences were removed to address suspected cross-contamination and a sequencing artifact. In a later analysis, a clonal expansion index for each public chain was calculated from normalized within-repertoire ranks of inferred template counts. Generation probabilities in a later analysis came from a VDJ recombination model fitted to out-of-frame rearrangements, and those results were checked against IGoR. In a later analysis, TCR-TCR, TCR-HLA and TCR-CMV co-occurrence was scored with hypergeometric tests, and a repertoire-size bias correction was applied to TCR pairs. False discovery rates were estimated in a later analysis by permuting HLA or CMV assignments 20 times. In a later analysis, co-occurring TCRs were grouped using DBSCAN, and TCRdist sequence similarity was added for clustering within HLA-allele-positive subsets. Repertoires with fewer than 30,000 or more than 120,000 public chains were left out of co-occurrence clustering, as were a handful of repertoires with anomalous nucleotide sharing. Imported from immuneACCESS, the table was reduced by TCRdb to in-frame sequences with V and J called. These copies leave out some clones; in studies compared against another copy, an unresolved V gene accounts for under half, and the cause of the remainder is not known. The V and J calls and clone size come from that table; D and trimming were worked out from the DNA. This sample holds about 100,000 clones; roughly 80% were observed only once. Of the sample, approximately 2.8% is held by the ten largest clones.

The CDR3, cysteine through phenylalanine, is 15 amino acids long. The CDR3 DNA has 45 bases and is translated from base 1. V is cut back by 2 bases and J by 1 base, with 3 bases in the junction unmatched. From a lookup of the germline V gene (reference sequence), CDR1 and CDR2 are MNHNY and SVGAGI. The sequence links TRBV6-6 to TRBJ2-3; TRBD2 matches 7 bases in the middle. Specimen: PBMCs. The sequence was obtained from a middle-aged man in good health and CMV-seronegative. The CDR3 region: CASSYQRGGTDTQYF. The nucleotide sequence is given as TGTGCCAGCAGTTACCAGCGGGGTGGCACAGATACGCAGTATTTT.